This T cell receptor (beta chain) was sequenced during a study of blood T cell repertoires in COVID-19. Study overall: PBMCs, B-cell-depleted T cells, or T cells were the source of the cDNA or gDNA that made up the material.

Profiled with immunoSEQ multiplex PCR; TCRdb holds only in-frame clones, not every one. The sample yields 55,000 to 65,000 clones, around nine tenths seen once. The clonotype originates from a woman aged 60-75 years with active COVID-19. Sequencing used peripheral blood.

In nucleotides, the CDR3 is TGTGCCAGCAGCCAAGGAGGCACTTATGGCTACACCTTC. This translates into CASSQGGTYGYTF. This sequence joins TRBV3-1 (or the pseudogene TRBV3-2) and TRBJ1-2; the D is unclear. Trimming pared 1 base from V and 5 bases from J, leaving 8 bases between. CDR3 size: 13 residues. Germline V gives CDR1 LGHDT, CDR2 YNNKEL (reference sequence).